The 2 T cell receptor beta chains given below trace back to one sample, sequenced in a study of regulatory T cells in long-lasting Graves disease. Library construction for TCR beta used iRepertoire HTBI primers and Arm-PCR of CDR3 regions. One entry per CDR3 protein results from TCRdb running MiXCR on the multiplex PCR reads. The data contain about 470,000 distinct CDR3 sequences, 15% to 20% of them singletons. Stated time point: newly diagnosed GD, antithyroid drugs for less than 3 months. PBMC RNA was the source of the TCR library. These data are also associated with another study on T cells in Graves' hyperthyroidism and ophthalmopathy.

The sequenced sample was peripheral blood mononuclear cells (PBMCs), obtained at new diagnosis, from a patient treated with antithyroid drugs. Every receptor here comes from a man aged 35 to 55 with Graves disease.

The CDR3 here is CASSGGTGLQGQPQHF. CDR3 in DNA: TGTGCCAGTAGTGGGGGGACAGGCCTCCAAGGTCAGCCCCAGCATTTT. The rearrangement joins TRBV19 to TRBJ1-5; 8 bases match TRBD1. Germline assignment: CDR1 LNHDA and CDR2 SQIVND (reference sequence). The CDR3 has 16 amino acids. Unmatched junction bases numbered 12, after V lost 5 bases and J lost 6 bases.

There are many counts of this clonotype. The CDR3 nucleotides are TGTGCCAGCAGTCAGGGGTTGGGACTAGCGGGAGGGCGGTACAATGAGCAGTTCTTC. Its translation is CASSQGLGLAGGRYNEQFF. The chain couples TRBV2 to TRBJ2-1, with 16 bases fitting TRBD2. Germline CDR1 reads SNHLY; CDR2 reads FYNNEI. This CDR3 comprises 19 residues. Losses at the gene ends were 5 bases for V and 4 bases for J; bases not matched to a gene: 11.